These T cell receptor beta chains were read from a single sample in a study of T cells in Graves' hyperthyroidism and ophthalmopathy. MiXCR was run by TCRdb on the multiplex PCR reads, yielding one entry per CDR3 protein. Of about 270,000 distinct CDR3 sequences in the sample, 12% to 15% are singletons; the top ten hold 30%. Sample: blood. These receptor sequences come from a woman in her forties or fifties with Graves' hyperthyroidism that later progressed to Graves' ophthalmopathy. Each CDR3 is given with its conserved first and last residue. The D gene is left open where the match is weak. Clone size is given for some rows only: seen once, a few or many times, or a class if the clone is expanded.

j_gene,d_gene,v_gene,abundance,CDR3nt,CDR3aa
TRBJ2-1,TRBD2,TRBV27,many,TGTGCCAGCAGTCCAGAGCGGGGGAGCTCCTACAATGAGCAGTTCTTC,CASSPERGSSYNEQFF
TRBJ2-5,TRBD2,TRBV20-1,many,TGCAGTGCAAGGACACTTAGCGGGAGGGAGACCCAGTACTTC,CSARTLSGRETQYF
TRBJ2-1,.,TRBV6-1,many,TGTGCCAGCAGTGAAGTTCCGACTAGTACAAGAGAGCATGAGCAGTTCTTC,CASSEVPTSTREHEQFF
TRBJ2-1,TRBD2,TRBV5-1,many,TGCGCCAGCAGCTTGGGCGGGGGGAGCCGCTCCTACAATGAGCAGTTCTTC,CASSLGGGSRSYNEQFF
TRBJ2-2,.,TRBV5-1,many,TGCGCCAGCAGCTTGATGGGTACCGGGGAGCTGTTTTTT,CASSLMGTGELFF
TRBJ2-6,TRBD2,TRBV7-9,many,TGTGCCAGCAGCCCCCGGGGTAGCGGGAGGCTTTCTGGGGCCAACGTCCTGACTTTC,CASSPRGSGRLSGANVLTF
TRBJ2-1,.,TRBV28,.,TGTGCCAGCAGACTTACCTACAATGAGCAGTTCTTC,CASRLTYNEQFF
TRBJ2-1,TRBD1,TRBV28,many,TGTGCCAGCAGTTTCGGACTTGACAGGGGTCGTCGACCTAGGACCCGATCCGATGAGCAGTTCTTC,CASSFGLDRGRRPRTRSDEQFF
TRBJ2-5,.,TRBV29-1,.,TGCAGCTCGAGGAGGGACCTCCAAGAGACCCAGTACTTC,CSSRRDLQETQYF
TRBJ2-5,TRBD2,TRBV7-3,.,TGTGCCAGCAGCCCGGGACTAGCGGCCAATCAAGAGACCCAGTACTTC,CASSPGLAANQETQYF
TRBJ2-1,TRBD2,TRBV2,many,TGTGCCAGCATTCCCGGAGGGCTAGCGGGAGGGGATGAGCAGTTCTTC,CASIPGGLAGGDEQFF
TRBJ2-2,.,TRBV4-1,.,TGCGCCAGCAGCCGGGGGCCCCGGCGGGCCGGGGAGCTGTTTTTT,CASSRGPRRAGELFF
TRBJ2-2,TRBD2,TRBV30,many,TGTGCCTGGAGTGTACTCTACGGGAGGGCCGGGACCGGGGAGCTGTTTTTT,CAWSVLYGRAGTGELFF
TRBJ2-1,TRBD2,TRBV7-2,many,TGTGCCAGCAGCTTCTCCCCCAGCCGCGGGAGTCAGGACAATGAGCAGTTCTTC,CASSFSPSRGSQDNEQFF
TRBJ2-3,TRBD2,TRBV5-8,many,TGTGCCAGCAGCTTGGGGACTAGCGGGGGTACAGATACGCAGTATTTT,CASSLGTSGGTDTQYF
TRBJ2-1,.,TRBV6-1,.,TGTGCCAGCAGTGAACCGGCACAGGGCTCCTACAATGAGCAGTTCTTC,CASSEPAQGSYNEQFF
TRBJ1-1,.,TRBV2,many,TGTGCCAGCAGCACCGGACCCAACACTGAAGCTTTCTTT,CASSTGPNTEAFF
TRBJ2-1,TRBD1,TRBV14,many,TGTGCCAGCAGCCGACGACAGGGTGCCTACAATGAGCAGTTCTTC,CASSRRQGAYNEQFF
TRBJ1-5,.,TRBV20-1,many,TGCAGTGCTACTCGGGCCGTACGGATCCTCAATCAGCCCCAGCATTTT,CSATRAVRILNQPQHF
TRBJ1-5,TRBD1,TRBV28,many,TGTGCCAGCAGTTTGCCAGGGGGGAATCAGCCCCAGCATTTT,CASSLPGGNQPQHF
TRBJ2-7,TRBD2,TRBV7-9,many,TGTGCCAGCAGCCGGCAGGGGACTAGCTCCTACGAGCAGTACTTC,CASSRQGTSSYEQYF
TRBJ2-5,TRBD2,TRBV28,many,TGTGCCAGCAGTTTATTGTCGGGGGGAAGGGAGACCCAGTACTTC,CASSLLSGGRETQYF
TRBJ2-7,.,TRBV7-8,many,TGTGCCAGCAGCTTAAAGCGGGTCAACTCCTACGAGCAGTACTTC,CASSLKRVNSYEQYF
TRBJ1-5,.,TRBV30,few,TGTGCCTGGAGTTCTCCCGGGGGACACAATCAGCCCCAGCATTTT,CAWSSPGGHNQPQHF
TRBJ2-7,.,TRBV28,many,TGTGCCAGCAGTTTTGGCCAGGGTAACCCATTTTTCTACGAGCAGTACTTC,CASSFGQGNPFFYEQYF
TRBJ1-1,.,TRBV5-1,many,TGCGCCAGCAGCTTGGGGGGACTCACTGAAGCTTTCTTT,CASSLGGLTEAFF